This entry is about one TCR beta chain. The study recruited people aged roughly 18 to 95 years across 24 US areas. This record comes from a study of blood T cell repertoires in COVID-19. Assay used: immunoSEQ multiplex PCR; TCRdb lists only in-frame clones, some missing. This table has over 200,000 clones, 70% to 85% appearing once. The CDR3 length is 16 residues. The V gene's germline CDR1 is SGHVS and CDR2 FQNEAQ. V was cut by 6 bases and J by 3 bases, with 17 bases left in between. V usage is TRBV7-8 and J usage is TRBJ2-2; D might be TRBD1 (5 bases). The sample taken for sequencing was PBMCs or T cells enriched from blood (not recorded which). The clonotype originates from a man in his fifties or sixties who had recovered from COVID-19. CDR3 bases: TGTGCCAGCAGAGGTGGGGCGTTTCCCTACACCGGGGAGCTGTTTTTT. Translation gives CASRGGAFPYTGELFF.